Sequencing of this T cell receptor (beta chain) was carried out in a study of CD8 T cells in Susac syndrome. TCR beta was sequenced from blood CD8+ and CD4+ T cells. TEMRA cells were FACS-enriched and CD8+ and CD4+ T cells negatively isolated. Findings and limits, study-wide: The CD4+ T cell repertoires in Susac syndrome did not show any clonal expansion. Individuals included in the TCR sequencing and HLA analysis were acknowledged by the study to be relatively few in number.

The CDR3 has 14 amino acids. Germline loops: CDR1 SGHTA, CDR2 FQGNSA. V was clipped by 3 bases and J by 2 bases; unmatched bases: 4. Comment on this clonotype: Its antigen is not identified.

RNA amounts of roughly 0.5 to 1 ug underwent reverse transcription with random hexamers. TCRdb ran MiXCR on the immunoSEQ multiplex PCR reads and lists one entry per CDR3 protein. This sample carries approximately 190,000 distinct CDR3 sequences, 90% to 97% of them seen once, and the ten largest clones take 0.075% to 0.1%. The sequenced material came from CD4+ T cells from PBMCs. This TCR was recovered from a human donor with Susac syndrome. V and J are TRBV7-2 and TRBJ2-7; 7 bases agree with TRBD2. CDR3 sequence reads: CASSFVGGTYEQYF. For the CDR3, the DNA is TGTGCCAGCAGCTTTGTCGGGGGGACCTACGAGCAGTACTTC.